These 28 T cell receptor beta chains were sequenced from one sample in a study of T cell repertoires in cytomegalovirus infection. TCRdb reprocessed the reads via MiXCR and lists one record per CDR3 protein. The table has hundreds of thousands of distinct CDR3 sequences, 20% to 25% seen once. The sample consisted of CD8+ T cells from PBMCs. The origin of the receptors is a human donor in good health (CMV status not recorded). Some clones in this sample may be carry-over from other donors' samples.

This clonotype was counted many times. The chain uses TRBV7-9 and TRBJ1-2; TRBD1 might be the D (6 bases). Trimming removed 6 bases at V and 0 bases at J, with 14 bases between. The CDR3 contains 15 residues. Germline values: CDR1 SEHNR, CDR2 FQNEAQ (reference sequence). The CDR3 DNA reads TGTGCCAGCAGAGTTTTGACAGGAACTAACTATGGCTACACCTTC. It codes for CASRVLTGTNYGYTF.

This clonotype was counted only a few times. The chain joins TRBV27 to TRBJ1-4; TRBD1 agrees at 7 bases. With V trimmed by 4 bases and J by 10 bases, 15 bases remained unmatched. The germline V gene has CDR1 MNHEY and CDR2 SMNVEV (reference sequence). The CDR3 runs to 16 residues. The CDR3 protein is CASSSSLGQGVVKLFF. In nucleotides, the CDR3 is TGTGCCAGCAGTTCCTCTCTCGGGCAGGGGGTTGTAAAACTGTTTTTT.

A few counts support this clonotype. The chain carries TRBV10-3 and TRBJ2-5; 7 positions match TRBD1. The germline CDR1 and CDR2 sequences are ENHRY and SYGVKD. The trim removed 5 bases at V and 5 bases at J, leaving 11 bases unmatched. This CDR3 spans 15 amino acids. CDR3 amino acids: CAISSYGQERETQYF. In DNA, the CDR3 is TGTGCCATCAGTTCCTATGGACAGGAAAGGGAGACCCAGTACTTC.

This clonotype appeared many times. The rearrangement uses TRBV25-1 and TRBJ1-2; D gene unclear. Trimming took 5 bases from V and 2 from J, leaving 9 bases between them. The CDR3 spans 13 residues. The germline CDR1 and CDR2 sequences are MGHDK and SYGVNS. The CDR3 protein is CASSHRTNYGYTF. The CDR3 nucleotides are TGTGCCAGCAGTCATCGAACGAACTATGGCTACACCTTC.

The CDR3 coding sequence is TGTGCCAGCACCGGGGGGAACACCGGGGCCGATGACGAGCAGTTCTTC. Translation: CASTGGNTGADDEQFF. The J gene is TRBJ2-1, the V gene TRBV6-6, with 7 positions matching TRBD2. In germline, CDR1 is MNHNY, CDR2 SVGAGI (reference sequence). The CDR3 spans 16 residues. V shed 7 bases and J 10 bases; nucleotides not matched to a gene: 19.

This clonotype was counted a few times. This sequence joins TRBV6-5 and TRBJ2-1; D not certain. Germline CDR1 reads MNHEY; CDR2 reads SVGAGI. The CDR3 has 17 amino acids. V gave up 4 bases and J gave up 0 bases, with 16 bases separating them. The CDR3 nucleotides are TGTGCCAGCAGTTTTATTCGACTTTCCAGCTCCTACAATGAGCAGTTCTTC. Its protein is CASSFIRLSSSYNEQFF.

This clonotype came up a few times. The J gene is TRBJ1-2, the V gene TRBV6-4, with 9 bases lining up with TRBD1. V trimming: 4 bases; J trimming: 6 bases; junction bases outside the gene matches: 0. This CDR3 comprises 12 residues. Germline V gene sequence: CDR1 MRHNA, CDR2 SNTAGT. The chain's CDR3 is CASSGQGDGYTF. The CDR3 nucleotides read TGTGCCAGCAGTGGACAGGGGGATGGCTACACCTTC.

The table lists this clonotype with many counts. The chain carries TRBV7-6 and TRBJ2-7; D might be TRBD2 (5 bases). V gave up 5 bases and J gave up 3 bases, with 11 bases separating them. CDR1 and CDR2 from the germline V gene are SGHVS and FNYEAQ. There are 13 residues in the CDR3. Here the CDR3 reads CASSPPGVYEQYF. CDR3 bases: TGTGCCAGCAGCCCTCCCGGGGTCTACGAGCAGTACTTC.

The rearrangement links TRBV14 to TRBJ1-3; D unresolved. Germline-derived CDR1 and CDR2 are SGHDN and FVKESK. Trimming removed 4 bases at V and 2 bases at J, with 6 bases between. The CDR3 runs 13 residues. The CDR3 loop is CASSPGTGNTIYF. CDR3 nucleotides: TGTGCCAGCAGCCCCGGGACTGGAAACACCATATATTTT. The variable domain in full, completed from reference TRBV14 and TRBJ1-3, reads EAGVTQFPSHSVIEKGQTVTLRCDPISGHDNLYWYRRVMGKEIKFLLHFVKESKQDESGMPNNRFLAERTGGTYSTLKVQPAELEDSGVYFCASSPGTGNTIYFGEGSWLTVV.

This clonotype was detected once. The CDR3 DNA sequence: TGTGCCACCAGCTACTCCGACAGGGCAGAGTTGGGCAATCAGCCCCAGCATTTT. Its protein is CATSYSDRAELGNQPQHF. J is TRBJ1-5 and V is TRBV15, with TRBD1 matching 7 bases. The junction had 15 bases not matched to a gene; V was cut back by 5 bases and J by 2 bases. There are 18 residues in the CDR3. Germline lookup yields CDR1 LNHNV and CDR2 YYDKDF (reference sequence).

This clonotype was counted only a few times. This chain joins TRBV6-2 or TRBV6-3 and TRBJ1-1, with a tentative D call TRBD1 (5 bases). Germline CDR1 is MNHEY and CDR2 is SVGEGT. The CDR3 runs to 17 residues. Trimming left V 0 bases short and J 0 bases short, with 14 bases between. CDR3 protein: CASSYSRRDGMNTEAFF. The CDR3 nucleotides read TGTGCCAGCAGTTACTCGAGACGGGACGGTATGAACACTGAAGCTTTCTTT.

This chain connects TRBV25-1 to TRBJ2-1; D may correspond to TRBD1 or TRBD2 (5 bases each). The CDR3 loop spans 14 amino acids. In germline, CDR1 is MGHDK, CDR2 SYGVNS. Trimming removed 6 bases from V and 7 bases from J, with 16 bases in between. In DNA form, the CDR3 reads TGTGCCAGCAGCGGGATAGGGGCGCGGAATGAGCAGTTCTTC. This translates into CASSGIGARNEQFF.

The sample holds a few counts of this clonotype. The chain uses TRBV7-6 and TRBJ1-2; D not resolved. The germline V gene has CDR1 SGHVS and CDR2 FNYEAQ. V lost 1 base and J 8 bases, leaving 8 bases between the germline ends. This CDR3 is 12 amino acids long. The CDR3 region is CASSLENGGYTF. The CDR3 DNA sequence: TGTGCCAGCAGCTTAGAAAATGGAGGCTACACCTTC.

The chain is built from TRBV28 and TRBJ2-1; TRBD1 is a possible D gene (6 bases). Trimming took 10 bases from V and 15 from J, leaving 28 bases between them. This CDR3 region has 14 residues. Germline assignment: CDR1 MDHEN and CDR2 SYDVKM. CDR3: CATLFRGGRFEWFF. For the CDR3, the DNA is TGTGCCACCCTTTTCCGAGGGGGACGCTTTGAGTGGTTCTTC.

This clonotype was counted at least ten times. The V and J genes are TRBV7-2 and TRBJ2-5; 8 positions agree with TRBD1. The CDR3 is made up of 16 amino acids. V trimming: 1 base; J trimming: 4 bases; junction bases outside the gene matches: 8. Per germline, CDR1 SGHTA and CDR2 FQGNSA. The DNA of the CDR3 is TGTGCCAGCAGCTTAGACGGACAGGGTAAAGGAGAGACCCAGTACTTC. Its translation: CASSLDGQGKGETQYF.

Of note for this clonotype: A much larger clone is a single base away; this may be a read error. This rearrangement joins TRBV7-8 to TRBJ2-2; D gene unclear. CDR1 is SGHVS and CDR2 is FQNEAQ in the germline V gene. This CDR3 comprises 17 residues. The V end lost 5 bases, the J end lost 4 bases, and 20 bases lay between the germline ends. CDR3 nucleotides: TGTGCCAGCAGCCCGATCGGCCTAAACTCAGGCACCGGGGAGCTGTTTTTT. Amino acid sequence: CASSPIGLNSGTGELFF.

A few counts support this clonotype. The CDR3 DNA reads TGTGCCAGCAGTTCTCGTCGGGGTCAAGAGACCCAGTACTTC. Protein product: CASSSRRGQETQYF. The genes are TRBV25-1 and TRBJ2-5; maybe TRBD2 (5 bases). The germline V and J ends were trimmed by 5 bases and 2 bases, with 12 bases remaining between them. CDR3 length equals 14 residues. Looked up from germline, CDR1 is MGHDK and CDR2 is SYGVNS.

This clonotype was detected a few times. The CDR3 loop is CSANPRNRAGNQPQHF. The CDR3 DNA reads as TGCAGTGCTAATCCCCGAAACCGGGCCGGAAATCAGCCCCAGCATTTT. V is TRBV20-1 and J is TRBJ1-5, with D hard to call. CDR3 size: 16 residues. Germline V gene data show CDR1 as DFQATT and CDR2 as SNEGSKA (reference sequence). V lost 4 bases to trimming and J lost 4 bases, with 20 bases between them.

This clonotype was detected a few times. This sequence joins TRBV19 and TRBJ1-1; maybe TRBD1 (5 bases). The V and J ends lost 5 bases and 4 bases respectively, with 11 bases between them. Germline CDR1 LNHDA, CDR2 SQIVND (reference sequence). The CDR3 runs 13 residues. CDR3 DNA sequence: TGTGCCAGTAGTGAGGGGCCAAGCACTGAAGCTTTCTTT. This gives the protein CASSEGPSTEAFF.

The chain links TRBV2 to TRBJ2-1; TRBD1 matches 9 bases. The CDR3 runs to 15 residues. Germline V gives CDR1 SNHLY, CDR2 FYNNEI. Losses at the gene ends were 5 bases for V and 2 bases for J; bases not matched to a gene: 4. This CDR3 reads CASSITGGAYNEQFF. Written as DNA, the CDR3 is TGTGCCAGCAGTATTACAGGGGGCGCCTACAATGAGCAGTTCTTC. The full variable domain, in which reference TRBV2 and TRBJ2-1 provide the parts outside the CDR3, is EPEVTQTPSHQVTQMGQEVILRCVPISNHLYFYWYRQILGQKVEFLVSFYNNEISEKSEIFDDQFSVERPDGSNFTLKIRSTKLEDSAMYFCASSITGGAYNEQFFGPGTRLTVL.

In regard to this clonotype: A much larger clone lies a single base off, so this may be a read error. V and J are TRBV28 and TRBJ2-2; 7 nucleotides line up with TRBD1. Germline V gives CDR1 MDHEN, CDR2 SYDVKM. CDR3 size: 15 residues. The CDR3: CANSLARGLTGELFF. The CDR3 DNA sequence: TGTGCCAACAGTTTAGCTAGGGGGCTCACCGGGGAGCTGTTTTTT.

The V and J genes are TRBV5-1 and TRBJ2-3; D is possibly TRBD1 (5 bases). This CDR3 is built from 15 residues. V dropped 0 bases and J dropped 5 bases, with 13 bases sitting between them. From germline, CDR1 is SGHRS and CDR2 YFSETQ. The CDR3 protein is CASSLVGQGLDTQYF. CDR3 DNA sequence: TGCGCCAGCAGCTTGGTGGGGCAGGGCTTAGATACGCAGTATTTT.

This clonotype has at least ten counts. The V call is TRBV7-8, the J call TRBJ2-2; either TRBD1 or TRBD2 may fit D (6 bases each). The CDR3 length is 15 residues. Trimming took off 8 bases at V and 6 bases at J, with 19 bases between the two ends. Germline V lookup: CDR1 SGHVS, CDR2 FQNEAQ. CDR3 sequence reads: CASRGGTPRAGELFF. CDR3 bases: TGTGCCAGCCGCGGAGGGACACCTAGGGCCGGGGAGCTGTTTTTT.

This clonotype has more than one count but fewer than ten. CDR3 residues: CASSQDRYSPSVNYGYTF. The CDR3 bases are TGTGCCAGCAGCCAAGATCGTTACAGCCCTTCTGTTAACTATGGCTACACCTTC. V usage is TRBV4-2 and J usage is TRBJ1-2; unclear D gene. Germline assignment: CDR1 LGHNA and CDR2 YNFKEQ. CDR3 length equals 18 residues. V was cut by 0 bases and J by 1 base, with 18 bases left in between.

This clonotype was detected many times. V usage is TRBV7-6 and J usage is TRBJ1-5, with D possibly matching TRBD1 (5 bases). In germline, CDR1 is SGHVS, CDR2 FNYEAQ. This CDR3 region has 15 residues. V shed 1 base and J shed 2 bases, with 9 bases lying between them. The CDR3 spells CASSLEGMGNQPQHF. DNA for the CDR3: TGTGCCAGCAGCTTAGAGGGGATGGGCAATCAGCCCCAGCATTTT.

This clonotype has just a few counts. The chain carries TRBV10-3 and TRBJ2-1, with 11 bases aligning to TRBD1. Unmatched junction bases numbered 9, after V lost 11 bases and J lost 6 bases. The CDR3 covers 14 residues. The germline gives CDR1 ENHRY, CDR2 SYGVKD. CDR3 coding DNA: TGTGCCTGCGGAGGGGACAGGGGGGGCAATGAGCAGTTCTTC. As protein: CACGGDRGGNEQFF.

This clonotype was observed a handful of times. This CDR3 reads CASSPGTTDNEQFF. The CDR3 coding sequence is TGTGCCAGCAGCCCCGGGACCACGGACAATGAGCAGTTCTTC. This chain joins TRBV12-3 or TRBV12-4 and TRBJ2-1; D could derive from TRBD1 or TRBD2 (5 bases each). The CDR3 has 14 amino acids. V lost 6 bases and J lost 5, with 14 bases in between.

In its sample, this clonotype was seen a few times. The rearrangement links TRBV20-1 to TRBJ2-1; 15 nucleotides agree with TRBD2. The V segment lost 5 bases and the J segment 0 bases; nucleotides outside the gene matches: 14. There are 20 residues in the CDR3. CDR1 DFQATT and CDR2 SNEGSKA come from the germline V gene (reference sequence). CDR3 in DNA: TGCAGTGCTCGGCCTCGCCCCGGGACTAGCGGGGGGACCTCCTACAATGAGCAGTTCTTC. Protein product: CSARPRPGTSGGTSYNEQFF.